The present T cell receptor (beta chain) was sequenced within a study of OX40 agonist ivuxolimab in advanced cancers. Study as a whole: It was ivuxolimab, an agonistic anti-OX40 (CD134) antibody, that patients were treated with.

Some clones are missing from TCRdb's copy, which holds only in-frame ones; the method was immunoSEQ multiplex PCR. The table includes around 60,000 clones, about 91% detected once. The CDR3 spans 14 residues. Per the germline V gene, CDR1 is LGHNA and CDR2 is YNFKEQ. With V trimmed by 4 bases and J by 2 bases, 4 bases remained unmatched. The timepoints at which blood was sampled were baseline, cycle 4 day 1, and cycle 7 day 1. The sample here was CD4+ or CD8+ T cells sorted from blood, taken in a trial of the OX40 agonist ivuxolimab. The clonotype comes from an adult with an advanced solid tumor such as melanoma, head and neck, liver or kidney cancer. The chain carries TRBV4-2 and TRBJ2-7, with 8 bases aligning to TRBD2. CDR3 loop: CASSPGGEAYEQYF. Written as DNA, the CDR3 is TGTGCCAGCAGCCCGGGGGGGGAAGCCTACGAGCAGTACTTC.